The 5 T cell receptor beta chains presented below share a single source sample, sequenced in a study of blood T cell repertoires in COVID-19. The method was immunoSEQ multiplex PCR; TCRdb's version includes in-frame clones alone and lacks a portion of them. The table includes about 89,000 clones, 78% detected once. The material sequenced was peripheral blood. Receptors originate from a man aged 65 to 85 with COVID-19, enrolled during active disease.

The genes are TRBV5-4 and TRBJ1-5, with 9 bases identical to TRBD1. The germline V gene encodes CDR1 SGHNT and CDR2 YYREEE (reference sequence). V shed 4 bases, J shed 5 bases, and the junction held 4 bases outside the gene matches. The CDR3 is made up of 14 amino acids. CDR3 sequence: CASSVDRGDQPQHF. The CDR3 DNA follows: TGTGCCAGCAGCGTCGACAGGGGGGATCAGCCCCAGCATTTT.

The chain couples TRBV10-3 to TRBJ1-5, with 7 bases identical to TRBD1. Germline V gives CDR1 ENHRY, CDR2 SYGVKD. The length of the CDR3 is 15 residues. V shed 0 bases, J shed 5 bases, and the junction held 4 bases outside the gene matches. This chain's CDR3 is CAISESTGVDQPQHF. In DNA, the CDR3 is TGTGCCATCAGTGAGTCTACAGGGGTGGATCAGCCCCAGCATTTT.

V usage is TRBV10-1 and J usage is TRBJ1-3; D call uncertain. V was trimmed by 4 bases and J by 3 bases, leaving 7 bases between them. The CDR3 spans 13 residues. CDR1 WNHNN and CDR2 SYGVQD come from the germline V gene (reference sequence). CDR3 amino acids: CASSAGGGNTIYF. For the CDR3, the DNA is TGCGCCAGCAGTGCCGGTGGTGGAAACACCATATATTTT.

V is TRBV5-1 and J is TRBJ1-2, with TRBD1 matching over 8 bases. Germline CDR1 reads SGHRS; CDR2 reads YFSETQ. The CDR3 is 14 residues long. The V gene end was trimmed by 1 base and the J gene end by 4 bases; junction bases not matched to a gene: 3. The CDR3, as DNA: TGCGCCAGCAGCTTGATAGGACAGGGCTATGGCTACACCTTC. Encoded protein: CASSLIGQGYGYTF.

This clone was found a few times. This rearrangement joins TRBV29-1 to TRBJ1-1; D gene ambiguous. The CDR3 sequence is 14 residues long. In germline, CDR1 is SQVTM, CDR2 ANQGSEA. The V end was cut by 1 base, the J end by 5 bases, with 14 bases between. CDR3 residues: CSVEGNPPGTEAFF. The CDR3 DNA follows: TGCAGCGTTGAAGGTAACCCCCCGGGGACTGAAGCTTTCTTT.